This T cell receptor (beta chain) is drawn from a study of blood T cell repertoires in COVID-19 (dated by TCRdb to the early 2020s). Regarding the study in general: The collaborator samples originated in the United States, Italy and Spain and spanned the acute and convalescent phases of COVID-19. Samples came from the ongoing ImmuneRACE study (first 160 participants) plus 1,254 subjects from 6 global collaborators. Sample metadata almost always included a de-identified subject ID, COVID-19 status, age in years and sex. Where HLA class I and class II types were available, the types were taken from metadata supplied by the sample provider, not from assay-based typing. Subjects who had been exposed to COVID-19, were actively infected with it, or had recovered from it provided the deeply sampled blood TCRbeta repertoires that made up the dataset. The material from the prospective study consisted of cDNA or gDNA derived from T cells, B-cell-depleted T cells, or PBMCs. The repertoires were released in a freely available public database meant as a resource for research on the immune response to SARS-CoV-2. What the study reported, not specific to this receptor: The amount of clinical and demographic metadata varied by source and participant and was provided uncurated.

TCRbeta CDR3 regions were amplified from genomic DNA by means of the immunoSEQ Assay, a bias-controlled multiplex PCR. The authors processed their data as follows. Within the assay, amplification of reference gene primers was used to estimate how many nucleated cells each sample contained. To quantify the absolute abundance of each unique TCRbeta CDR3 rearrangement, sequence reads were collapsed and filtered. For each sample, productive Simpson clonality was calculated as the square root of Simpson's diversity index across productive rearrangements. The clones in this table, taken by TCRdb from immuneACCESS, are in-frame only. Not every clone is retained; where verified, under half of the shortfall comes from an unresolved V gene, and the cause of the rest is unknown. That table is the source of V, J and clone size, and D and trimming were worked out from the DNA. The sample profile shows 350,000 or so clones; about nine tenths of them were found once. The ten top clones hold about 1.5% of the sample.

This clone was counted once. Its antigen target is currently unknown. Base qualities are not recorded, but no much larger clone differs from it by a single base. V and J are truncated by 6 bases and 1 base respectively, leaving an intervening sequence of 10 bases. Reading from cysteine to phenylalanine, the CDR3 counts 14 amino acids. Only CDR3 DNA remains: 42 bases, in frame from the first base. CDR1 and CDR2 are read off the germline V gene (reference sequence) as LNHDA and SQIVND. One collaborating source in Seattle enrolled patients while the patients were actively infected and followed the patients over time throughout the course of disease. Whole blood was collected in K2EDTA tubes by collaborating institutions according to the institutions' own protocols. For TCRbeta analysis, collaborators shipped samples in one of three forms: frozen whole blood, isolated PBMCs, or DNA extracted from either of those sample types.

The sequence was collected from a woman in her 30s with COVID-19, enrolled during active disease. Specimen: peripheral blood. Recombination joined TRBV19 with TRBJ1-5; the D gene identity is not certain. The CDR3 region: CASSGRGSNQPQHF. The base sequence is TGTGCCAGTAGCGGCCGGGGAAGCAATCAGCCCCAGCATTTT.